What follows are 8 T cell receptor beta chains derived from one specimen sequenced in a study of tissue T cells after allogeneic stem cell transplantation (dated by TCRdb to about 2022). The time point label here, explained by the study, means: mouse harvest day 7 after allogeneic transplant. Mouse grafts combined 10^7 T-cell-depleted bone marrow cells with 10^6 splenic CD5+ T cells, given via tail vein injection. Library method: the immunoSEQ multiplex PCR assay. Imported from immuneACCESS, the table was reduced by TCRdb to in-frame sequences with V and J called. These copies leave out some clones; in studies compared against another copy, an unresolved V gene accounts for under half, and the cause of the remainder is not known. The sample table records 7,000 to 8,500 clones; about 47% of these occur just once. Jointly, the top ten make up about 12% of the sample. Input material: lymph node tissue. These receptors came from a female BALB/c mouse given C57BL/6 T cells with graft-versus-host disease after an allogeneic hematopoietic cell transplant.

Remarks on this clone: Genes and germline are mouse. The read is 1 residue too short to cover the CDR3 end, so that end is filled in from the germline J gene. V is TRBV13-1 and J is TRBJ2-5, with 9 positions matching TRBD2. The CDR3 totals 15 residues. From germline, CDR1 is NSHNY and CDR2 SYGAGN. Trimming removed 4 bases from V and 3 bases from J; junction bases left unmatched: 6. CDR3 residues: CASSPGWGGQDTQYF. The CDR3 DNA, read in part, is TGTGCCAGCAGTCCTGGCTGGGGGGGACAAGACACCCAGTAC.

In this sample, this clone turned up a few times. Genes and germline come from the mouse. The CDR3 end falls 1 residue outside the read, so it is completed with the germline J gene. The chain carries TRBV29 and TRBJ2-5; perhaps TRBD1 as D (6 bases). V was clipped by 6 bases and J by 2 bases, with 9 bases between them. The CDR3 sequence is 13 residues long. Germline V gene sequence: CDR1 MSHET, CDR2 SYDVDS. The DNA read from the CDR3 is TGTGCTAGCAGCCGGGACATCCAAGACACCCAGTAC. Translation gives CASSRDIQDTQY. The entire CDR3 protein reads CASSRDIQDTQYF. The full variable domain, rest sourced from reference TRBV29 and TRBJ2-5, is DMKVTQMPRYLIKRMGENVLLECGQDMSHETMYWYRQDPGLGLQLIYISYDVDSNSEGDIPKGYRVSRKKREHFSLILDSAKTNQTSVYFCASSRDIQDTQYFGPGTRLLVL.

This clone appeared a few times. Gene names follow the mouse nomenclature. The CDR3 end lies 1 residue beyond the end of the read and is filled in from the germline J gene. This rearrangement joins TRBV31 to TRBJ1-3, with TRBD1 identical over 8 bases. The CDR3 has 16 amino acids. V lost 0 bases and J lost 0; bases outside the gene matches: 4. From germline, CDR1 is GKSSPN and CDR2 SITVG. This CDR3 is CAWSLGGQVSGNTLYF. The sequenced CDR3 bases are TGTGCCTGGAGTCTAGGGGGACAGGTTTCTGGAAATACGCTCTAT.

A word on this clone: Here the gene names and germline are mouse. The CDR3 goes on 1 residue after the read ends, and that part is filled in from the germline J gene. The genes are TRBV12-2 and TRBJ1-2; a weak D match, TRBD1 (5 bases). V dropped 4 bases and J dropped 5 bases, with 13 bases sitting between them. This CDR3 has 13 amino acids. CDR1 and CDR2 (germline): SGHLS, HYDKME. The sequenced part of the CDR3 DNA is TGTGCCAGCTCCCCCGGGGGGGAGTCCGACTACACC. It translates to CASSPGGESDYT. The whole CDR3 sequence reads CASSPGGESDYTF.

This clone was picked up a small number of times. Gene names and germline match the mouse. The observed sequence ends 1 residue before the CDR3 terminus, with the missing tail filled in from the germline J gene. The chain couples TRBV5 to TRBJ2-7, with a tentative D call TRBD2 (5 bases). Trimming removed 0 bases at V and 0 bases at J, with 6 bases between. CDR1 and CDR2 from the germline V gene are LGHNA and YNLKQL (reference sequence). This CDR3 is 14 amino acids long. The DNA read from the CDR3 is TGTGCCAGCAGCCAAGACTGGGTCTCCTATGAACAGTAC. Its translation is CASSQDWVSYEQY. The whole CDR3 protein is CASSQDWVSYEQYF.

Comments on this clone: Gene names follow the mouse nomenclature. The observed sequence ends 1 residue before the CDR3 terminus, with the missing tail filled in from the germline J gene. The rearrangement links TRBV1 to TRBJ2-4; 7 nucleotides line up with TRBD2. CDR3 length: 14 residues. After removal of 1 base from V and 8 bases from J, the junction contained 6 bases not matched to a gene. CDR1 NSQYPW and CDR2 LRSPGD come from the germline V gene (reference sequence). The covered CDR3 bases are TGCACCTGCAGTGCAGTCGGGGGGGGGATCACCTTGTAC. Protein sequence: CTCSAVGGGITLY. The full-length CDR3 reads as CTCSAVGGGITLYF.

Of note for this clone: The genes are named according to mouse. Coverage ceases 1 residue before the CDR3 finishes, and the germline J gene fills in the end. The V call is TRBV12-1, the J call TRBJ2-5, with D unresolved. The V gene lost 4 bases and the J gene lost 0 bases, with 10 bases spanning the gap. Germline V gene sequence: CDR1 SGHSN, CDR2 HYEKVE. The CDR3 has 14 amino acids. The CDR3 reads CASSPTFNQDTQYF. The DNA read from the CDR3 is TGTGCCAGCTCCCCGACATTTAACCAAGACACCCAGTAC.

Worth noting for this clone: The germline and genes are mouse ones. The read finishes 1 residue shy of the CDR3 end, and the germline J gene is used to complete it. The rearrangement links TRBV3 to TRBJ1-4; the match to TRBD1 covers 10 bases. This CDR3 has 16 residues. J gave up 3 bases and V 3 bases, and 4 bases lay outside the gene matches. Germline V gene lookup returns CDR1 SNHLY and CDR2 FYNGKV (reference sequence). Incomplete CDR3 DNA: TGTGCCAGCAGCTTTCCGGGACAGGGGACCAACGAAAGATTATTT. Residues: CASSFPGQGTNERLF. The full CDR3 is CASSFPGQGTNERLFF.